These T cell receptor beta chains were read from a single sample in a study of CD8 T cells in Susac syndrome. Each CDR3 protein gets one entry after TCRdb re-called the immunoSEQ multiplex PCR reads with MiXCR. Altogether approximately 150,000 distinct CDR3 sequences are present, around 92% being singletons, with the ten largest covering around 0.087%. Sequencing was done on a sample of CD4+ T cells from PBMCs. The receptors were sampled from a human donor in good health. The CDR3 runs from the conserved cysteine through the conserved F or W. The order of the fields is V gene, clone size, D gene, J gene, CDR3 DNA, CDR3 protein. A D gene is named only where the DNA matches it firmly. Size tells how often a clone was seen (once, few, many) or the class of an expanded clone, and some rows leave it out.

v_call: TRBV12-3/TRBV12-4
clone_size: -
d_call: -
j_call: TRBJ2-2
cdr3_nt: TGTGCCAGCCGTAAATTTAGGGTACAATCCACCGGGGAGCTGTTTTTT
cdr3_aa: CASRKFRVQSTGELFF

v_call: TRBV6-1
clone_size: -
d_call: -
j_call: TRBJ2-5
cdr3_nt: TGTGCCAGCAGTGGGGCCTCGACTATCCAAGAGACCCAGTACTTC
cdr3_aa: CASSGASTIQETQYF

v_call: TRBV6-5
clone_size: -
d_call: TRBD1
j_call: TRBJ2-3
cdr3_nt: TGTGCCAGCAGCCCCGGGACAGGGGCCACAGATACGCAGTATTTT
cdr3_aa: CASSPGTGATDTQYF

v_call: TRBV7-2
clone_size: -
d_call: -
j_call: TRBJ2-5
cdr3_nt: TGTGCCAGCAGCTTAGTCGTTGGCGAGACCCAGTACTTC
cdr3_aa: CASSLVVGETQYF

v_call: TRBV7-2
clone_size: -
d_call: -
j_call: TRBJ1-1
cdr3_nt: TGTGCCAGCAGCTTTACGGGGGCAGGCACTGAAGCTTTCTTT
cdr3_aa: CASSFTGAGTEAFF

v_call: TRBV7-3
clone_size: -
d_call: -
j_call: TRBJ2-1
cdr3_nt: TGTGCCAGCAGTTTCCAGCAGGGCAATGAGCAGTTCTTC
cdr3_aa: CASSFQQGNEQFF

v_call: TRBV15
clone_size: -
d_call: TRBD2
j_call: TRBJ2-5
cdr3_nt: TGTGCCACCGGGACTAGCGGGAGAGTCGAGACCCAGTACTTC
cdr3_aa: CATGTSGRVETQYF

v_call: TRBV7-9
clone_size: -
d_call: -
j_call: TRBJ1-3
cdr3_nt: TGTGCCATAACCTCTGGAAACACCATATATTTT
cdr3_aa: CAITSGNTIYF

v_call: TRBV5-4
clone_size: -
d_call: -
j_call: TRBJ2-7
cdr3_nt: TGTGCCAGCAGCTTGGCCAGGGAGACACCCTACGAGCAGTACTTC
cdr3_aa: CASSLARETPYEQYF

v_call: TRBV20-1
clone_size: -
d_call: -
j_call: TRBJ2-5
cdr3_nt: TGCAGTACTAGGACTACTTTGAGGCAAGAGACCCAGTACTTC
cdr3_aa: CSTRTTLRQETQYF

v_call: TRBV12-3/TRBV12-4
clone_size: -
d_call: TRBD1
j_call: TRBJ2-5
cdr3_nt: TGTGCCAGCAGTCCCCGAGACAGGGGGCGAGAGACCCAGTACTTC
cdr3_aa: CASSPRDRGRETQYF

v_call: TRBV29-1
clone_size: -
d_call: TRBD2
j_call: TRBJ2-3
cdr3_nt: TGCAGCGACCGGGAGGGAAGGGTGTATGATACGCAGTATTTT
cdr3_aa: CSDREGRVYDTQYF

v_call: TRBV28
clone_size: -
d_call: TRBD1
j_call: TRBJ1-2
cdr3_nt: TGTGCCTTGAGGGACAGACGAACCTCTAACTATGGCTACACCTTC
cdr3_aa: CALRDRRTSNYGYTF

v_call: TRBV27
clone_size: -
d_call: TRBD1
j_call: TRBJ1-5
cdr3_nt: TGTGCCATTGGGGGGGACAGGGGGCCCAATAGCAATCAGCCCCAGCATTTT
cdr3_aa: CAIGGDRGPNSNQPQHF

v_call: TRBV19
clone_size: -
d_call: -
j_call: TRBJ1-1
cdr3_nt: TGTGCCAGTAGTATAATGGGCGGTCGTACTGAAGCTTTCTTT
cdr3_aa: CASSIMGGRTEAFF

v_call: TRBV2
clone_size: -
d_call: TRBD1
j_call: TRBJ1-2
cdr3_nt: TGTGCCAGCAGTGAAGCGCTTCGAAATTTAGGGGGCGGCTATGGCTACACCTTC
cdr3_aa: CASSEALRNLGGGYGYTF

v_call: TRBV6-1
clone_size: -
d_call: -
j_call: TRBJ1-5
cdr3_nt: TGTGCCAGCAGTCCCCGGGGGGGGGCCATAATTCAGCCCCAGCATTTT
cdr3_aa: CASSPRGGAIIQPQHF

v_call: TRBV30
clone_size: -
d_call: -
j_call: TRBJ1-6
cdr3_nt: TGTGCCTGGAGTGTATACAGGGAGGTCGGTTCACCCCTCCACTTT
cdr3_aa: CAWSVYREVGSPLHF

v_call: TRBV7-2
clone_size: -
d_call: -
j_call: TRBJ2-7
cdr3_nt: TGTGCCAGCAGCTTAAACTGGGACTTCTCCTACGAGCAGTACTTC
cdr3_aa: CASSLNWDFSYEQYF

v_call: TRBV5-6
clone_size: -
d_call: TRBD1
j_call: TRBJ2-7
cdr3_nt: TGTGCCAGCATCCTCCGGGACAGGGTTTCCCACGAGCAGTACTTC
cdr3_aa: CASILRDRVSHEQYF

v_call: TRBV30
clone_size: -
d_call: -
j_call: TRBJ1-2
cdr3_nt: TGTGCCTGGAGTGTATGGAACAGCCAGGGCTACACCTTC
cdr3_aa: CAWSVWNSQGYTF

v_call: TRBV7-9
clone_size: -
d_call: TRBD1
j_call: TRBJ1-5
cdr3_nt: TGTGCCAGCAGCCGATGGTCAGGGGGCAGAGAGAGCAATCAGCCCCAGCATTTT
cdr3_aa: CASSRWSGGRESNQPQHF

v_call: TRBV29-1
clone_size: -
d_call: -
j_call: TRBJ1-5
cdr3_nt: TGCAGCGCCACTAGGGGCACAAATCAGCCCCAGCATTTT
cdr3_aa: CSATRGTNQPQHF

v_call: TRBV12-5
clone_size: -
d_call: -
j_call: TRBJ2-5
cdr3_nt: TGTGCTAGTGGTTTCATCAGCCGGACACTTACTGCGGAGACCCAGTACTTC
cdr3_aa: CASGFISRTLTAETQYF

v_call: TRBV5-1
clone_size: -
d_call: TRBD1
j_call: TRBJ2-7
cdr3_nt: TGCGCCAGCAGCCTCCCCCAGGGGGCTGACTACGAGCAGTACTTC
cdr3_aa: CASSLPQGADYEQYF

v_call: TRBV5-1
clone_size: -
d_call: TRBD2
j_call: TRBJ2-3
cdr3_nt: TGCGCCAGCAGCTTGGAGGCGCGGGGGGCCACAGATACGCAGTATTTT
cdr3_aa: CASSLEARGATDTQYF

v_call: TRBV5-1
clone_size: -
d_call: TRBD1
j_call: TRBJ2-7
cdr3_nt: TGCGCCAGCAGCCGCTGGACAGGGGACTACGAGCAGTACTTC
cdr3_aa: CASSRWTGDYEQYF

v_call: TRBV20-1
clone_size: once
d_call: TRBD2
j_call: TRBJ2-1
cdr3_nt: TGCAGTGCTAAACTTAGCGGGCCTAGCTCCTACAATGAGCAGTTCTTC
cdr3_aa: CSAKLSGPSSYNEQFF

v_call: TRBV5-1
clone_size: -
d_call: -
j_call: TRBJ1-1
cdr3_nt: TGCGCCAGCAGCTTGGCCGAGACACTGGGGACTGAAGCTTTCTTT
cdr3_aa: CASSLAETLGTEAFF

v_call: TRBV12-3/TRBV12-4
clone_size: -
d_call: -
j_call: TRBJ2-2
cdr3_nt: TGTGCCAGCAGTTTTTCGGCAGCAACCGGGGAGCTGTTTTTT
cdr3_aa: CASSFSAATGELFF

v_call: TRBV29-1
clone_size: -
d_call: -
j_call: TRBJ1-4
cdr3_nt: TGCAGCGTTGATCAAAGAGGTAGCGAAAAACTGTTTTTT
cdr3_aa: CSVDQRGSEKLFF

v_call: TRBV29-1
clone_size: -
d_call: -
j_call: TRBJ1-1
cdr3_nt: TGCAGCGTTGAAGGACATTCGAACACTGAAGCTTTCTTT
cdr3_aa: CSVEGHSNTEAFF

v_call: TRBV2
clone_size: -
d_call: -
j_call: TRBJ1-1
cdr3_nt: TGTGCCAGCAGTGAAGGGACGGCGGCTTTCTTT
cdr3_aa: CASSEGTAAFF

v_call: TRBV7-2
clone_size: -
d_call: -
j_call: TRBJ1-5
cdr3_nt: TGTGCCAGCAGCCGAGTGGGGGGAAATAACAATCAGCCCCAGCATTTT
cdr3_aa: CASSRVGGNNNQPQHF

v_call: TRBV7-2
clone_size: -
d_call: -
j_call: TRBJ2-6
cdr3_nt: TGTGCCAGCAGCTTTTGGTTATCTGGGGCCAACGTCCTGACTTTC
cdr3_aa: CASSFWLSGANVLTF

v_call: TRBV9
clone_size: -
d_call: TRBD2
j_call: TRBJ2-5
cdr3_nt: TGTGCCAGCAGCGCCAGCGGGGGGGCCTACGAGACCCAGTACTTC
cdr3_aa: CASSASGGAYETQYF